The TCR beta chain described here comes from a study of shared clonotypes between healthy human individuals. Study-level results: Non-shared clonotypes had lower generation probabilities than clonotypes shared by all four sorted-subset donors.

CD45RA+ naive and CD45RA-negative memory subsets were separated from CD4+ cells. CDR3 length equals 12 residues. The ends were cut back, 6 bases at V and 3 bases at J, with 6 bases in the middle. Germline CDR1 and CDR2: MNHNS and SASEGT. Sequenced by immunoSEQ multiplex PCR; TCRdb stores in-frame clones only, minus some. Counted here are 2 million to 2.5 million clones, roughly 94% occurring once; the ten biggest clones make up under 0.15%. Details on this clone: Its antigen is unknown.

The TCR comes from a man in his late teens or twenties in good health. The V call is TRBV6-1, the J call TRBJ1-3, with D uncertain. Input material: naive CD4+ T cells sorted from blood. Subset denoted: CD45RA+ positively selected. The DNA for the CDR3 is TGTGCCAGCAGATGGCTTGGAAACACCATATATTTT. Encoded protein: CASRWLGNTIYF.